This T cell receptor (beta chain) is from a study of blood T cells in healthy people across ages. This clonotype was seen more than once but under ten times. Whenever a sample was processed, at least 7 million PBMCs were isolated. Primers used in a second PCR of roughly 6 to 12 cycles were a sample-barcoded 5' primer and a J-beta primer mix. Every cDNA molecule bore a tag from a template-switch adaptor containing 12 random nucleotides. Researchers report that each sample yielded at least 2.5 million CDR3-containing paired-end reads. MiXCR, applied by TCRdb to the 5' RACE reads, yields one record per CDR3 protein. The profile covers hundreds of thousands of distinct CDR3 sequences, with more than 40% appearing a single time and roughly 34% taken by the ten largest. There are 16 residues in the CDR3. Germline CDR1 SGHTA, CDR2 FQGNSA. The V segment lost 5 bases and the J segment 4 bases; nucleotides outside the gene matches: 8.

Material for sequencing was blood. The receptor was isolated from an older woman in good health. The chain uses TRBV7-2 and TRBJ2-5; TRBD1 matches at 12 bases. The CDR3 reads CASSTGQGAGGETQYF. CDR3 sequence (DNA): TGTGCCAGCAGCACGGGACAGGGGGCCGGGGGAGAGACCCAGTACTTC.